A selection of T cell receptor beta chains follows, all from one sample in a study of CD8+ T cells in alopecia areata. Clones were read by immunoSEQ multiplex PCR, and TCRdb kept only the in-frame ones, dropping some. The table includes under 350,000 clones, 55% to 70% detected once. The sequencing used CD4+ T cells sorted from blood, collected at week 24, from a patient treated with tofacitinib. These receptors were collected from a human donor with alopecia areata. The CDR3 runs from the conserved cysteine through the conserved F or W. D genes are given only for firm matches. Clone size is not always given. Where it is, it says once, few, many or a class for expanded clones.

DNA: TGCGCCAGCAGCTTGGTCAGGGGAATTACCTACGAGCAGTACTTC; CDR3: CASSLVRGITYEQYF; D: .; length: 15; J: TRBJ2-7; V: TRBV5-1; size: few
DNA: TGTGCCAGCACCGAAATGGGCAGGGCGAACACCGGGGAGCTGTTTTTT; CDR3: CASTEMGRANTGELFF; D: .; length: 16; J: TRBJ2-2; V: TRBV28; size: .
DNA: TGTGCCAGCAGCTTAGCGCCCAGAATCTACGAGCAGTACTTC; CDR3: CASSLAPRIYEQYF; D: .; length: 14; J: TRBJ2-7; V: TRBV11-2; size: few
DNA: TGCGCCAGCAGCTTGGGGGGCCGGAACACTGAAGCTTTCTTT; CDR3: CASSLGGRNTEAFF; D: .; length: 14; J: TRBJ1-1; V: TRBV5-1; size: .
DNA: TGTGCCAGCAGCTTAGGCGTAGGCTCCGGAGGGCCACCCCTCCACTTT; CDR3: CASSLGVGSGGPPLHF; D: .; length: 16; J: TRBJ1-6; V: TRBV7-9; size: .
DNA: TGTGCCAGCAGCTTAGTACTAACCGAGCAGTACTTC; CDR3: CASSLVLTEQYF; D: .; length: 12; J: TRBJ2-7; V: TRBV7-6; size: few
DNA: TGTGCCAGCAGTTACAGGATGAACACTGAAGCTTTCTTT; CDR3: CASSYRMNTEAFF; D: .; length: 13; J: TRBJ1-1; V: TRBV6-5; size: .
DNA: TGCGCCAGCAGCTTGGCCGCTGATACGTATGGCTACACCTTC; CDR3: CASSLAADTYGYTF; D: .; length: 14; J: TRBJ1-2; V: TRBV5-1; size: .
DNA: TGCGAACTTAGGACAGGGGGCGGCTTCGGCACTGAAGCTTTCTTT; CDR3: CELRTGGGFGTEAFF; D: TRBD1; length: 15; J: TRBJ1-1; V: TRBV30; size: .
DNA: TGTGCCAGCAGTTTAACCTACGAGCAGTACTTC; CDR3: CASSLTYEQYF; D: .; length: 11; J: TRBJ2-7; V: TRBV28; size: .
DNA: TGTGCCAGCAGGACTGACAGTTCCTATGGCTACACCTTC; CDR3: CASRTDSSYGYTF; D: .; length: 13; J: TRBJ1-2; V: TRBV2; size: .
DNA: TGTGCCTGGAGTCTCGGAGATACGCAGTATTTT; CDR3: CAWSLGDTQYF; D: .; length: 11; J: TRBJ2-3; V: TRBV30; size: few
DNA: TGTGCCAGCAGCGTAGGTCGACACCCCATTCAAGAGACCCAGTACTTC; CDR3: CASSVGRHPIQETQYF; D: .; length: 16; J: TRBJ2-5; V: TRBV9; size: .
DNA: TGTGCCACCAGCAGGCGACTAGCGGGGGGCCACGGGGATACGCAGTATTTT; CDR3: CATSRRLAGGHGDTQYF; D: TRBD2; length: 17; J: TRBJ2-3; V: TRBV15; size: .
DNA: TGTGCCTGGTTAGCGGGGGCCTACAATGAGCAGTTCTTC; CDR3: CAWLAGAYNEQFF; D: TRBD2; length: 13; J: TRBJ2-1; V: TRBV30; size: .
DNA: TGTGCCAGCAGCTTGGAGGGCCAAGAGACCCAGTACTTC; CDR3: CASSLEGQETQYF; D: .; length: 13; J: TRBJ2-5; V: TRBV5-4; size: .
DNA: TGTGCCAGCAGTGAAGGTGTGAGGGGGCCTATCTACACCTTC; CDR3: CASSEGVRGPIYTF; D: TRBD1; length: 14; J: TRBJ1-2; V: TRBV2; size: .
DNA: TGTGCCAGCACCAAACCCGGGCCCTACGAGCAGTACTTC; CDR3: CASTKPGPYEQYF; D: .; length: 13; J: TRBJ2-7; V: TRBV7-2; size: once
DNA: TGTGCCAGTCGATGGAACCAACATGATCAGCCCCAGCATTTT; CDR3: CASRWNQHDQPQHF; D: .; length: 14; J: TRBJ1-5; V: TRBV2; size: .
DNA: TGTGCCAGCGCCGTACAGGGCGGTTCAAGTCAGCCCCAGCATTTT; CDR3: CASAVQGGSSQPQHF; D: .; length: 15; J: TRBJ1-5; V: TRBV18; size: .
DNA: TGCAGCGTTGGTAGACAGGGGCGCTCCTACGAGCAGTACTTC; CDR3: CSVGRQGRSYEQYF; D: TRBD1; length: 14; J: TRBJ2-7; V: TRBV29-1; size: .
DNA: TGTGCCAGCAGCGGAGGGGGGGTCGACGAGCAGTACTTC; CDR3: CASSGGGVDEQYF; D: .; length: 13; J: TRBJ2-7; V: TRBV28; size: .
DNA: TGCGCCAGCCTCCGAACAAGCAGAACAAACTACGAGCAGTACTTC; CDR3: CASLRTSRTNYEQYF; D: .; length: 15; J: TRBJ2-7; V: TRBV4-3; size: few
DNA: TGCGCCAGCAGCTTGGAGGGAGTCACTGAAGCTTTCTTT; CDR3: CASSLEGVTEAFF; D: .; length: 13; J: TRBJ1-1; V: TRBV5-1; size: .
DNA: TGCAGCGTTGATCAATTTAGTTCAGGGACGTCGGACTACACCTTC; CDR3: CSVDQFSSGTSDYTF; D: .; length: 15; J: TRBJ1-2; V: TRBV29-1; size: .
DNA: TGTGCCAGCTCACCACAGCCGGCGGATTCTGGAAACACCATATATTTT; CDR3: CASSPQPADSGNTIYF; D: .; length: 16; J: TRBJ1-3; V: TRBV18; size: few
DNA: TGCAGCGTTCGGGCGGGGGGGCCCAGTGAGCAGTTCTTC; CDR3: CSVRAGGPSEQFF; D: TRBD2; length: 13; J: TRBJ2-1; V: TRBV29-1; size: .
DNA: TGCGCCAGCAGCTCCCGGGACATCGGAGAGACCCAGTACTTC; CDR3: CASSSRDIGETQYF; D: .; length: 14; J: TRBJ2-5; V: TRBV5-1; size: .
DNA: TGTGCCAGCAAGTTAAGGGGGGATTCTGGAAACACCATATATTTT; CDR3: CASKLRGDSGNTIYF; D: .; length: 15; J: TRBJ1-3; V: TRBV27; size: .
DNA: TGTGCCAGCAGCGGGTTTCGGGAAAAACTGTTTTTT; CDR3: CASSGFREKLFF; D: .; length: 12; J: TRBJ1-4; V: TRBV28; size: few
DNA: TGTGCCAGCGTCGGTCACGGGGAGCTGTTTTTT; CDR3: CASVGHGELFF; D: .; length: 11; J: TRBJ2-2; V: TRBV6-1; size: .
DNA: TGCGCCAGCCAGCTCGGGGGGTCCTACAATGAGCAGTTCTTC; CDR3: CASQLGGSYNEQFF; D: TRBD2; length: 14; J: TRBJ2-1; V: TRBV5-1; size: .
DNA: TGTGCCTGGGGGGAATACGAGGGGCAGCAGTACTTC; CDR3: CAWGEYEGQQYF; D: .; length: 12; J: TRBJ2-7; V: TRBV30; size: once
DNA: TGTGCCAGCAGCCACAAGCGGGGGGCCCGCCAAGAGACCCAGTACTTC; CDR3: CASSHKRGARQETQYF; D: TRBD2; length: 16; J: TRBJ2-5; V: TRBV14; size: .
DNA: TGCAGCGAACGCACAGGGGACGCGGGCTACACCTTC; CDR3: CSERTGDAGYTF; D: TRBD1; length: 12; J: TRBJ1-2; V: TRBV29-1; size: few
DNA: TGTGCCAGCATAAGCGGGGGGGCATCAGATACGCAGTATTTT; CDR3: CASISGGASDTQYF; D: TRBD2; length: 14; J: TRBJ2-3; V: TRBV2; size: few
DNA: TGTGCCAGCAGTTTAAGGGGATTGGCAGGGGCGAATGGCAATCAGCCCCAGCATTTT; CDR3: CASSLRGLAGANGNQPQHF; D: .; length: 19; J: TRBJ1-5; V: TRBV27; size: .
DNA: TGTGCCAGCAGCCAAGACGCTCCTTTCAGGGGGCTGGATGGGGCCAACGTCCTGACTTTC; CDR3: CASSQDAPFRGLDGANVLTF; D: TRBD1; length: 20; J: TRBJ2-6; V: TRBV14; size: .
DNA: TGCAGCGTTGTAGGGAGCGGCGCTTCCTACGAGCAGTACTTC; CDR3: CSVVGSGASYEQYF; D: .; length: 14; J: TRBJ2-7; V: TRBV29-1; size: .
DNA: TGTGCCAGCAGGCGCCCGGGCTATGGCTACACCTTC; CDR3: CASRRPGYGYTF; D: .; length: 12; J: TRBJ1-2; V: TRBV6-5; size: .
DNA: TGTGCCAGCAGCCCAGGGACAGCCTGGGGTCAGCCCCAGCATTTT; CDR3: CASSPGTAWGQPQHF; D: TRBD1; length: 15; J: TRBJ1-5; V: TRBV14; size: .
DNA: TGTGCCAGCTCAGGGCAACAGCCCCAGCATTTT; CDR3: CASSGQQPQHF; D: .; length: 11; J: TRBJ1-5; V: TRBV28; size: .
DNA: TGCGCCAGCAGCCAAATTTTCGGGGGAGGGGAAGCTTTCTTT; CDR3: CASSQIFGGGEAFF; D: .; length: 14; J: TRBJ1-1; V: TRBV4-3; size: once
DNA: TGTGCCATCAGTGACGGGGAAGAGACCCAGTACTTC; CDR3: CAISDGEETQYF; D: .; length: 12; J: TRBJ2-5; V: TRBV10-3; size: few
DNA: TGTGCCAGCAGTCCCTTCGGAAGCTCCTACGAGCAGTACTTC; CDR3: CASSPFGSSYEQYF; D: .; length: 14; J: TRBJ2-7; V: TRBV28; size: few
DNA: TGTGCCTGGAGTGCAATGACCCGCGCAGGACACTATGGCTACACCTTC; CDR3: CAWSAMTRAGHYGYTF; D: .; length: 16; J: TRBJ1-2; V: TRBV30; size: .
DNA: TGCAGCGTTCACGGCCCGGCTGGGGATACGCAGTATTTT; CDR3: CSVHGPAGDTQYF; D: .; length: 13; J: TRBJ2-3; V: TRBV29-1; size: .
DNA: TGTGCCAGCAGCCCATACGGGGGAGGAGGGGACGAGCAGTACTTC; CDR3: CASSPYGGGGDEQYF; D: .; length: 15; J: TRBJ2-7; V: TRBV7-9; size: .
DNA: TGTGCCAGCAGTGTCCGGCGTCAAGAGACCCAGTACTTC; CDR3: CASSVRRQETQYF; D: .; length: 13; J: TRBJ2-5; V: TRBV6-1; size: .
DNA: TGTGCCAGCAGTCATCCCGCGACTAGCCGCTACGAGCAGTACTTC; CDR3: CASSHPATSRYEQYF; D: TRBD2; length: 15; J: TRBJ2-7; V: TRBV7-2; size: .
DNA: TGTGCCTGGAGTCGGAACAGGGGCGCTGAAGCTTTCTTT; CDR3: CAWSRNRGAEAFF; D: TRBD1; length: 13; J: TRBJ1-1; V: TRBV30; size: .
DNA: TGTGCCATCAGTGTTTATGAAGAGCAGTTCTTC; CDR3: CAISVYEEQFF; D: .; length: 11; J: TRBJ2-1; V: TRBV10-3; size: .
DNA: TGTGCCACTTCATTGAGGGGACCCCCCACCGGGGAGCTGTTTTTT; CDR3: CATSLRGPPTGELFF; D: .; length: 15; J: TRBJ2-2; V: TRBV10-3; size: .
DNA: TGCAGCGTTGATTCTCCGGGCCCGGGCACTGAAGCTTTCTTT; CDR3: CSVDSPGPGTEAFF; D: .; length: 14; J: TRBJ1-1; V: TRBV29-1; size: .
DNA: TGTGCCTGGAAAGGGACTATCAACACCGGGGAGCTGTTTTTT; CDR3: CAWKGTINTGELFF; D: TRBD2; length: 14; J: TRBJ2-2; V: TRBV30; size: .
DNA: TGCGCCAGCAGCTCTAGCGGGGTAGACAATGAGCAGTTCTTC; CDR3: CASSSSGVDNEQFF; D: TRBD2; length: 14; J: TRBJ2-1; V: TRBV5-1; size: .
DNA: TGTGCCAGCAGCCCACAGGGATATGGCTACACCTTC; CDR3: CASSPQGYGYTF; D: .; length: 12; J: TRBJ1-2; V: TRBV9; size: .
DNA: TGTGCCAGCAGCCAAGATCATAAGGACCGAGAGACCCAGTACTTC; CDR3: CASSQDHKDRETQYF; D: .; length: 15; J: TRBJ2-5; V: TRBV4-2; size: .
DNA: TGTGCCAGCAGCTTGTCAGGTTATCTTGAGTACTTC; CDR3: CASSLSGYLEYF; D: .; length: 12; J: TRBJ2-7; V: TRBV7-2; size: .
DNA: TGTGCCAGCAGCTTGCAAGGATATAGCAATCAGCCCCAGCATTTT; CDR3: CASSLQGYSNQPQHF; D: .; length: 15; J: TRBJ1-5; V: TRBV5-4; size: few